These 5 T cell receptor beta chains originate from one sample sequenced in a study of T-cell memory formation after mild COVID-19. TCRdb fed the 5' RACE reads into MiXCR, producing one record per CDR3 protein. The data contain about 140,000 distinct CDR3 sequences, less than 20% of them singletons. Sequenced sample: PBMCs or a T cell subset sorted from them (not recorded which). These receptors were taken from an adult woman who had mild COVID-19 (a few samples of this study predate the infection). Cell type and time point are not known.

CDR3 loop: CASSRQWGNTEAFF. The CDR3 DNA reads TGCGCCAGCAGTCGACAGTGGGGGAACACTGAAGCTTTCTTT. The chain couples TRBV10-2 to TRBJ1-1, with D possibly being TRBD1 (5 bases). CDR3 size: 14 residues. The germline V gene has CDR1 WSHSY and CDR2 SAAADI. Trimming took 5 bases from V and 1 from J, leaving 11 bases between them.

CDR3 amino acids: CASSPHYRADTQYF. For the CDR3, the DNA is TGTGCCAGCAGCCCCCACTATAGGGCAGATACGCAGTATTTT. The V call is TRBV7-2, the J call TRBJ2-3; D is uncertain. Germline V gene lookup returns CDR1 SGHTA and CDR2 FQGNSA. The germline V and J ends were trimmed by 5 bases and 4 bases, with 13 bases remaining between them. The CDR3 length is 14 residues.

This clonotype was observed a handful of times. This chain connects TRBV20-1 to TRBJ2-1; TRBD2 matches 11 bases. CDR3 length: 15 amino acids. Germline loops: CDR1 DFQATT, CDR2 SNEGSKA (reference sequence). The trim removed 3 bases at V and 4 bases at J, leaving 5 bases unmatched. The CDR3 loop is CSARASSGGYNEQFF. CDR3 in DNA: TGCAGTGCTAGGGCTTCTAGCGGGGGGTACAATGAGCAGTTCTTC.

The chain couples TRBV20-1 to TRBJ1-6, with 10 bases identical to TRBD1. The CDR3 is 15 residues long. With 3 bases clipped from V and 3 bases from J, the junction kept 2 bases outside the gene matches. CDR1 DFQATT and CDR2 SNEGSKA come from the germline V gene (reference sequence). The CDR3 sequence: CSARDRGGYNSPLHF. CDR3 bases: TGCAGTGCTAGGGACAGGGGGGGCTATAATTCACCCCTCCACTTT.

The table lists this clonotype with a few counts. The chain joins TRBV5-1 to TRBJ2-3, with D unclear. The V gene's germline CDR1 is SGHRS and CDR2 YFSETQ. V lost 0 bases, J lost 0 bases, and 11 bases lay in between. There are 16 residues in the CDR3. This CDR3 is CASSLDGAASTDTQYF. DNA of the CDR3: TGCGCCAGCAGCTTGGATGGCGCTGCCAGCACAGATACGCAGTATTTT.